This is a list of T cell receptor beta chains from one sample in a study of cytomegalovirus exposure and HLA in healthy donors. Measured with immunoSEQ multiplex PCR; TCRdb has only the in-frame clones, and not every one. The data contain tens of thousands of clones, around 72% of them seen just once; the ten biggest clones take up about 12%. Sequenced: PBMCs. These receptors were taken from a woman aged 40 to 55 in good health and CMV-seropositive. The CDR3 runs from the conserved cysteine through the conserved F or W. The D gene is left open where the match is weak. The size entry is marked missing in some rows and otherwise reads once, few, many or a size class.

V gene,J gene,clone size,D gene,CDR3 DNA,CDR3 protein
TRBV18,TRBJ2-1,NA,NA,TGTGCCAGCTCCCCCCCCGGGGGTAACGGGCTGCACAATGAGCAGTTCTTC,CASSPPGGNGLHNEQFF
TRBV2,TRBJ1-4,NA,NA,TGTGCCAGCATTAAGACAGACCTTAATGAAAAACTGTTTTTT,CASIKTDLNEKLFF
TRBV7-3,TRBJ2-2,NA,NA,TGTGCCAGCAGCCCTAGGGGGGGGGAGCTGTTTTTT,CASSPRGGELFF
TRBV7-6,TRBJ2-1,NA,TRBD2,TGTGCCAGCAGCTTGGGCGGGGGGTATGAGCAGTTCTTC,CASSLGGGYEQFF
TRBV6-5,TRBJ2-7,NA,NA,TGTGCCAGCAGCAGACAGAGCTCCTACGAGCAGTACTTC,CASSRQSSYEQYF
TRBV5-1,TRBJ2-5,NA,TRBD2,TGCGCCAGCAGCTTTGGGCCCTCAGCGGGGGAAGAGACCCAGTACTTC,CASSFGPSAGEETQYF
TRBV9,TRBJ1-5,NA,NA,TGTGCCAGCAGCCCCGGGGACATTGATTCGCCCCAGCATTTT,CASSPGDIDSPQHF
TRBV6-5,TRBJ2-7,NA,TRBD1,TGTGCCAGCATACAACAGGGGGAGAGCTACGAGCAGTACTTC,CASIQQGESYEQYF
TRBV5-4,TRBJ2-5,few,TRBD2,TGTGCCAGCAGCTCTAGCGGGGGGGATGAGACCCAGTACTTC,CASSSSGGDETQYF
TRBV4-2,TRBJ2-5,NA,NA,TGTGCCAGCAGCCAGCGAATGTCGGAGACCCAGTACTTC,CASSQRMSETQYF
TRBV5-6,TRBJ2-7,few,TRBD2,TGTGCCAGCAGCTTGGTTGGACTAGCGGGGGGCTACGAGCAGTACTTC,CASSLVGLAGGYEQYF
TRBV6-5,TRBJ1-1,NA,TRBD1,TGTGCCAGCAGTCCTAGACAGGGCCCTACCAGCTTT,CASSPRQGPTSF
TRBV29-1,TRBJ1-2,few,NA,TGCAGCGTTGGGTACGAGGACAGTGACTATGGCTACACCTTC,CSVGYEDSDYGYTF
TRBV7-3,TRBJ2-5,once,TRBD2,TGTGCCAGCAGCTCCGGGGGGGGTAACCAAGAGACCCAGTACTTC,CASSSGGGNQETQYF
TRBV18,TRBJ1-2,NA,TRBD1,TGTGCCAGCTCACAGGGGGCGCTTTATGGCTACACCTTC,CASSQGALYGYTF
TRBV5-1,TRBJ2-4,NA,NA,TGCGCCAGCAAGGAACAGTCAGCCCAAAACATTCAGTACTTC,CASKEQSAQNIQYF
TRBV18,TRBJ1-5,NA,TRBD1,TGTGCCAGCTCGCCGGGACAGGGGACTCAGCCCCAGCATTTT,CASSPGQGTQPQHF